The present T cell receptor (beta chain) was sequenced within a study of shared clonotypes between healthy human individuals (dated by TCRdb to 2020 to 2021). Regarding the research as a whole: The cohort comprised a couple of women and a few men aged 18 to 49 years. Between about 0.9 and 8.9 billion PBMCs per donor were obtained by leukapheresis. The study deeply sequenced blood TCR repertoires of about five healthy adults to estimate repertoire size and the extent of clonotype sharing between individuals. To increase sequencing depth and limit assay-specific biases, different laboratories used diverse techniques to prepare libraries and sequence TCR repertoires. Per donor, three plates each were used for CD4 naive and CD4 memory, two for CD8 naive, and one for CD8 memory. Study-wide findings and limitations: Higher generation probabilities were observed for clonotypes shared by all four sorted-subset donors than for non-shared clonotypes. Because the study included a small number of donors, the genetic and exposure-history diversity represented was limited. Incomplete sequencing was indicated by rarefaction of sorted-subset datasets, despite the large sequencing depth. Pairwise subsampling led to the expectation that sequencing depth would affect the degree of clonotype sharing among donors. Only blood was sampled, and tissue TCR repertoires likely differ from those in blood. When a few donors were compared, the shared fraction of clonotypes was roughly 4.8% for naive CD4, roughly 3.4% for naive CD8, about 2.5% for memory CD4, and 0.35% to 0.4% for memory CD8. Larger estimated clonotype richness was generally found for naive subsets than for memory subsets.

Worth noting for this clone: The target of this receptor is not known. Per-base qualities were not stored, and no clone one base away is much larger.

Donors were healthy HIV-negative adults with no recently reported acute infections or vaccinations. Only Caucasian adults living in Nashville, Tennessee, USA were represented among the donors. CD4+ T cells were enriched through magnetic negative selection, after which naive cells were positively selected on CD45RA and the remaining negative fraction served as the memory subset. Blood was collected by leukapheresis, and PBMCs were isolated by Ficoll-Histopaque density gradient centrifugation and then cryopreserved in liquid nitrogen vapor phase. Purity and quantity of every magnetically sorted T cell population were checked by analytical flow cytometry. Genomic DNA was isolated from each sorted fraction and quantified by UV absorbance on a Nanodrop 2000c. Using the deep immunoSEQ assay, multiplex PCR amplified TCR CDR3 regions from genomic DNA. Extracted genomic DNA from each cell subset was distributed evenly across all wells of several immunoSEQ 96-well plates, and each plate was treated as a replicate. Each replicate PCR for sorted subsets received around 200 ng genomic DNA, equal to about 30,000 T cell genomes. The purified libraries were quantified using a Qubit 3.0 fluorometer, sized with a Bioanalyzer 2100, and then quantified again using the KAPA Library Quantification kit. Each immunoSEQ 96-well plate was sequenced on its own single-read 150-cycle Illumina NextSeq 550 flow cell. Concerning the study's data processing: Because the immunoSEQ output included only junctional sequences and no quality scores, the filtering could not be the same as the filtering used for full-length reads. To assign V/J genes and CDR3, sequences were annotated against IMGT germline references using PyIR, a Python wrapper for IgBLAST v1.9. Reads were filtered out if the reads had weak V/J assignments (E-value above 1e-6), no CDR3, stop codons, out-of-frame junctions, or ambiguous translated residues. V3J clonotypes were defined as sequences sharing the same inferred V gene, J gene, and CDR3 amino acid sequence. To compute the percentage overlap between repertoires, the number of shared unique clonotypes was divided by the size of the smaller repertoire. Richness of each repertoire was evaluated using RTK rarefaction, the Chao1 estimator, and Recon v2.1 estimates of unobserved clonotypes. OLGA was used to compute generation probabilities for all TCRbeta clonotypes that the gDNA method yielded from a handful of donors. TCRdb retrieved this table from immuneACCESS and kept in-frame rearrangements only. Not all clones are present; in checked studies, unresolved V genes account for under half, and no reason is known for the remainder. For V, J and clone size, that table is used; D and trimming come from the DNA. This sample lists 2 million to 2.5 million clones; 90% to 96% were detected once. The ten largest account for 0.1% to 0.15% of the sample.

The germline V gene encodes CDR1 SGDLS and CDR2 YYNGEE. Trimming takes 0 bases off V and 7 bases off J; junction bases not matched to a gene: 7. Inclusive of the bounding cysteine and phenylalanine, the CDR3 is 16 residues long. The DNA shown is the 48-base CDR3, in frame from base 1. The chain employs TRBV9 and TRBJ1-6, with 7 middle bases fitting TRBD1. The source of this sequence is a man younger than 35 in good health. Sequencing used naive CD4+ T cells sorted from blood. The meaning of the sample's cell subset or site label: CD45RA+ positively selected. Read as DNA, the sequence is TGTGCCAGCAGCGTAGAAGGAGGGGGCCGAAATTCACCCCTCCACTTT. Its translation reads: CASSVEGGGRNSPLHF.